This T cell receptor beta chain originates from a study of blood T cell repertoires in COVID-19. Libraries were prepared by immunoSEQ multiplex PCR; TCRdb keeps only in-frame clonotypes and omits some of them. The sample comprises about 180,000 clones, 80% of which are singletons, and approximately 15% rests with the top ten. Trimming took off 3 bases at V and 6 bases at J, with 12 bases between the two ends. This CDR3 has 13 residues. Germline V gives CDR1 MNHEY, CDR2 SMNVEV (reference sequence). Sequenced material: PBMCs or T cells enriched from blood (not recorded which). This TCR derives from a man aged 60 to 69 who had been exposed to COVID-19. This chain connects TRBV27 to TRBJ2-7; D remains ambiguous. The DNA for the CDR3 is TGTGCCAGCAGTTTGGGTAGAGGTTCCGAGCAGTACTTC. Its translation is CASSLGRGSEQYF.